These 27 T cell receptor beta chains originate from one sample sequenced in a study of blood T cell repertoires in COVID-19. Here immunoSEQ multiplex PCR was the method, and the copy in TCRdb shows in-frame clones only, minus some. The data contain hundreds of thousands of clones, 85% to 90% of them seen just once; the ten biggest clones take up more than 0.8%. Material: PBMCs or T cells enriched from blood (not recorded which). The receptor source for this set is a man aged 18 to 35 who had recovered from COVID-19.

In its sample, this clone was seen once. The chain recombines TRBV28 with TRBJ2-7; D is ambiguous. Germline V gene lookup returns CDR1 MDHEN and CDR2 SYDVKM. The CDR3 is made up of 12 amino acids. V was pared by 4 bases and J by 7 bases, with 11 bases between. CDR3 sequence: CASSSSIREQYF. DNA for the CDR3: TGTGCCAGCAGTTCCTCAATTCGGGAGCAGTACTTC.

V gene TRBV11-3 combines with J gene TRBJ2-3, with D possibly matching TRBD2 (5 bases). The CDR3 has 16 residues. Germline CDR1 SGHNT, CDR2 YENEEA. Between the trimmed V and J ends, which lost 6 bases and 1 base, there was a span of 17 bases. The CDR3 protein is CASSNAEELGTDTQYF. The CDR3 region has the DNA TGTGCCAGCAGTAACGCGGAGGAGTTGGGCACAGATACGCAGTATTTT.

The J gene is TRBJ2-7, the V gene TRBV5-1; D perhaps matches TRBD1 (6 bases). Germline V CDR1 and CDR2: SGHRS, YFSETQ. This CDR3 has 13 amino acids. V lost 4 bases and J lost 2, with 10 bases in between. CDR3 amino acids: CASSRDNTYEQYF. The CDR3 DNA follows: TGCGCCAGCAGCCGGGACAACACCTACGAGCAGTACTTC.

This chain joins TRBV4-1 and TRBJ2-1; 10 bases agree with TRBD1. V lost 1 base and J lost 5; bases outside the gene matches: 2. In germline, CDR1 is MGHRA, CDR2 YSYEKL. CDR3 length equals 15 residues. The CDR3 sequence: CASSQGTGGDNEQFF. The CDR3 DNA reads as TGCGCCAGCAGCCAAGGGACAGGGGGGGACAATGAGCAGTTCTTC.

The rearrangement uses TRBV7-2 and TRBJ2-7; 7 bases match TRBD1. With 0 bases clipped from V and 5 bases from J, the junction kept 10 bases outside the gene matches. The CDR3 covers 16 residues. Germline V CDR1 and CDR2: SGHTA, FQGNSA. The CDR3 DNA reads TGTGCCAGCAGCTTAGCCATCAAAGGGGGCTTCCACGAGCAGTACTTC. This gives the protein CASSLAIKGGFHEQYF.

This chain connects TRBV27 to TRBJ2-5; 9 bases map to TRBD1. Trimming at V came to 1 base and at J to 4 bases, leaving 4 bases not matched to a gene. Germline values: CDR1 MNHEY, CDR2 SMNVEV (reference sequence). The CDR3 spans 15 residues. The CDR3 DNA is TGTGCCAGCAGTTTATACGGGACAGGGAGAGAGACCCAGTACTTC. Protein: CASSLYGTGRETQYF.

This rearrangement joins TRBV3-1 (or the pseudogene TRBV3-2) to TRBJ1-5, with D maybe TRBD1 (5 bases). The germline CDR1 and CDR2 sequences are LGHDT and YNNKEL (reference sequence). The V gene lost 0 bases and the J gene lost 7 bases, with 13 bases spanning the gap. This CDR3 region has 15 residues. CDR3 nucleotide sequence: TGTGCCAGCAGCCAAGAGGCAGGGAGGGGACAGCCCCAGCATTTT. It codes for CASSQEAGRGQPQHF.

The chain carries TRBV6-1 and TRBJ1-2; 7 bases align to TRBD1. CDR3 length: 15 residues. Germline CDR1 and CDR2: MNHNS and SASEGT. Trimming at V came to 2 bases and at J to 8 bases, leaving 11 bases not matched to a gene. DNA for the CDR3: TGTGCCAGCAGTGAAAACCCAGGACAGGTGGGGGGCTACACCTTC. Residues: CASSENPGQVGGYTF.

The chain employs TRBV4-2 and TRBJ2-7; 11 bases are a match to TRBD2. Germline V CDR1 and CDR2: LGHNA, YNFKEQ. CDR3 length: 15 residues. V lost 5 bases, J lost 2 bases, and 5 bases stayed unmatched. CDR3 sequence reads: CASSVLAGDPYEQYF. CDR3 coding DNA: TGTGCCAGCAGCGTACTAGCGGGGGACCCCTACGAGCAGTACTTC.

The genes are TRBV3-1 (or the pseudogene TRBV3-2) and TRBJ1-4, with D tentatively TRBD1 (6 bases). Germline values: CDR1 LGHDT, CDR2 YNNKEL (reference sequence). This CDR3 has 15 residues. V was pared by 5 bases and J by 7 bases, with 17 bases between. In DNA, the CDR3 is TGTGCCAGCAGCAGAGGGTTGGCAGGGGTTGAAAAACTGTTTTTT. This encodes CASSRGLAGVEKLFF.

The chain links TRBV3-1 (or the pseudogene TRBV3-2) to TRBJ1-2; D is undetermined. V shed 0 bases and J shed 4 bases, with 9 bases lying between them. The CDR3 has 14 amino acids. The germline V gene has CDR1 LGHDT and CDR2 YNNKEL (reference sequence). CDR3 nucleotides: TGTGCCAGCAGCCAAGATCGTAGATCCTATGGCTACACCTTC. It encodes CASSQDRRSYGYTF.

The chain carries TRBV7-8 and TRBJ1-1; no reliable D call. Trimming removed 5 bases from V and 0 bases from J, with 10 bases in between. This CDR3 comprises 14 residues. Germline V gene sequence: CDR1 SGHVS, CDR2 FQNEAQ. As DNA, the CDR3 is TGTGCCAGCAGCGCGCAGGAATTGAACACTGAAGCTTTCTTT. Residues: CASSAQELNTEAFF.

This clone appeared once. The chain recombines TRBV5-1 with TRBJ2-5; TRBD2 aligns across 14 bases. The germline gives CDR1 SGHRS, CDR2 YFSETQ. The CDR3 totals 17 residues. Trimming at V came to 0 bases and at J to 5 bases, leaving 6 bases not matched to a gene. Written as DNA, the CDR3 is TGCGCCAGCAGCTTGGGGGGACTAGCGGGAGTTAAGGAGACCCAGTACTTC. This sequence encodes CASSLGGLAGVKETQYF.

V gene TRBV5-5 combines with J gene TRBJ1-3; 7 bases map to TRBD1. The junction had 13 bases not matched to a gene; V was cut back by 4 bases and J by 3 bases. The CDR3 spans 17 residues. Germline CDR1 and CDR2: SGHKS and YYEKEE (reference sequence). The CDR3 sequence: CASSTWTGDAGGNTIYF. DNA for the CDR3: TGTGCCAGCAGCACATGGACAGGTGATGCCGGTGGAAACACCATATATTTT. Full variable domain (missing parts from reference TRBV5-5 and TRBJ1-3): DAGVTQSPTHLIKTRGQQVTLRCSPISGHKSVSWYQQVLGQGPQFIFQYYEKEERGRGNFPDRFSARQFPNYSSELNVNALLLGDSALYLCASSTWTGDAGGNTIYFGEGSWLTVV.

CDR3 protein: CASSLFSGEKLFF. Written as DNA, the CDR3 is TGTGCCAGCAGTCTGTTCAGTGGTGAAAAACTGTTTTTT. The genes are TRBV5-4 and TRBJ1-4, with D hard to call. The CDR3 has 13 residues. CDR1 is SGHNT and CDR2 is YYREEE in the germline V gene (reference sequence). V shed 5 bases and J shed 7 bases, with 12 bases lying between them.

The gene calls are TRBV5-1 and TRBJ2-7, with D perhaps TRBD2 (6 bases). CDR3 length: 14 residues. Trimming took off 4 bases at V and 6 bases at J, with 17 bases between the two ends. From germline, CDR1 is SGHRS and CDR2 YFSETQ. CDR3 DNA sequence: TGCGCCAGCAGCCCGGGCGGGGACCCCATCGAGCAGTACTTC. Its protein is CASSPGGDPIEQYF.

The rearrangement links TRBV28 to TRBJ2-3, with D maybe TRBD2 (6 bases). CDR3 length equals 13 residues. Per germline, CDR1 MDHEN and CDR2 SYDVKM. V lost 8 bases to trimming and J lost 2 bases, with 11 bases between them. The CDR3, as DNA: TGTGCCAGCGGACTAAGTTCCACAGATACGCAGTATTTT. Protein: CASGLSSTDTQYF.

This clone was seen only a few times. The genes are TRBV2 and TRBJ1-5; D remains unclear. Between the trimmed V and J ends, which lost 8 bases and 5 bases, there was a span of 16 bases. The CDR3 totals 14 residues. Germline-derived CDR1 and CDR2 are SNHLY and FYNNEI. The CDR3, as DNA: TGTGCCAGCCGTGGATGGTCCGGAGATCAGCCCCAGCATTTT. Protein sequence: CASRGWSGDQPQHF. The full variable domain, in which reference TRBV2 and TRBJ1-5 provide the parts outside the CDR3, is EPEVTQTPSHQVTQMGQEVILRCVPISNHLYFYWYRQILGQKVEFLVSFYNNEISEKSEIFDDQFSVERPDGSNFTLKIRSTKLEDSAMYFCASRGWSGDQPQHFGDGTRLSIL.

The CDR3 DNA reads TGTGCCACCAGTGATTTGAGAGGAAACACCGGGGAGCTGTTTTTT. Translating it yields CATSDLRGNTGELFF. The V call is TRBV24-1, the J call TRBJ2-2; D uncertain. Per the germline V gene, CDR1 is KGHDR and CDR2 is SFDVKD. The CDR3 sequence is 15 residues long. V was trimmed by 0 bases and J by 2 bases, leaving 6 bases between them.

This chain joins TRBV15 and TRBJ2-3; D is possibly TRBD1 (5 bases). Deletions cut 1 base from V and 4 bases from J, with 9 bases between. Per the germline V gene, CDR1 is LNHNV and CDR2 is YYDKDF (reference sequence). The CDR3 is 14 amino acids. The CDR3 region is CATSRGSGPDTQYF. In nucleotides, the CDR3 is TGTGCCACCAGCAGAGGTTCAGGGCCAGATACGCAGTATTTT.

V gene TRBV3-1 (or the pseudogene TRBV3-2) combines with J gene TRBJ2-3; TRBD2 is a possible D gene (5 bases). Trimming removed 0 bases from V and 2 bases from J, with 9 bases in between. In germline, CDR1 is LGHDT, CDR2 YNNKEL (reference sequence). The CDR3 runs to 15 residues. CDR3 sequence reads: CASSQEDYTTDTQYF. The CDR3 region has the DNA TGTGCCAGCAGCCAAGAAGACTACACCACAGATACGCAGTATTTT.

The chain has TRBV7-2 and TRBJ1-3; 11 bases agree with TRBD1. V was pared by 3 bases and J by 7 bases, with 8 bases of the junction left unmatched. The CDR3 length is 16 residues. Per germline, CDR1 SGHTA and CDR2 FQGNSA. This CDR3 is CASSFVGGTGGNTIYF. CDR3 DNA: TGTGCCAGCAGCTTCGTTGGTGGGACAGGGGGGAACACCATATATTTT.

The CDR3 region is CASSLGPTENQPQHF. The CDR3 region has the DNA TGTGCCAGCAGCTTAGGTCCGACAGAGAATCAGCCCCAGCATTTT. The rearrangement uses TRBV7-6 and TRBJ1-5; weak D call: TRBD1 (5 bases). CDR1 SGHVS and CDR2 FNYEAQ come from the germline V gene. The CDR3 contains 15 residues. V shed 1 base and J shed 4 bases, with 11 bases lying between them.

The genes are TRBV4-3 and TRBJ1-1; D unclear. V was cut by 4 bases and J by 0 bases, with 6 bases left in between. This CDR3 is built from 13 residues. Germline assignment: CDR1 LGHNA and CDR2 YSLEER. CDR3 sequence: CASSPSLNTEAFF. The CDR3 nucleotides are TGCGCCAGCAGCCCATCATTGAACACTGAAGCTTTCTTT.

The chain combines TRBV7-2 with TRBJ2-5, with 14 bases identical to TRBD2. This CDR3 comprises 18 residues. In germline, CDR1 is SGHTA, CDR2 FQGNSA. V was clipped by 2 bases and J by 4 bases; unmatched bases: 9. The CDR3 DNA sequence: TGTGCCAGCAGCTTAATCGCGACTAGCGGGGGGGCCGGAGAGACCCAGTACTTC. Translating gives CASSLIATSGGAGETQYF.

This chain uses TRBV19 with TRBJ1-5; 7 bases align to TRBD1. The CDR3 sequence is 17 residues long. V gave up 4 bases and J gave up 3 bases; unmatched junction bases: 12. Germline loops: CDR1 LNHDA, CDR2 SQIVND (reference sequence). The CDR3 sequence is CASSTLAGTDLNQPQHF. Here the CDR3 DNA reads TGTGCCAGTAGTACCCTTGCTGGGACAGACCTCAATCAGCCCCAGCATTTT.

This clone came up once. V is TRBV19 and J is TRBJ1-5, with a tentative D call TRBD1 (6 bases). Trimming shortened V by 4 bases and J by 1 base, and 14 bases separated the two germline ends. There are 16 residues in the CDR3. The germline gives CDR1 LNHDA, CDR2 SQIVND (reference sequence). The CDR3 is CASSTVQGGSNQPQHF. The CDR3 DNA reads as TGTGCCAGTAGTACGGTACAGGGAGGGAGCAATCAGCCCCAGCATTTT.